This T cell receptor beta chain was identified during a study of blood T cell repertoires in COVID-19. Study information: COVID-19 samples, acute and convalescent, were from the United States, Italy and Spain. Sources were T cells, B-cell-depleted T cells, or PBMCs; the material itself was cDNA or gDNA.

V gave up 4 bases and J gave up 1 base, with 7 bases separating them. Germline CDR1 GTSNPN, CDR2 SVGIG (reference sequence). The CDR3 loop spans 12 amino acids. Original data processing: How many nucleated cells were present was estimated from reference gene primer amplification. TCRdb keeps only in-frame clones here, not all; method: immunoSEQ multiplex PCR. The DNA was the basis for D and trimming; V, J and clone size are from that table. The profile shows some 530,000 clones, approximately 83% of them singletons. J is TRBJ1-2 and V is TRBV30; D unclear. This receptor was taken from a human donor in a cohort sampled during active COVID-19. Sequenced sample: peripheral blood. The CDR3 DNA reads as TGTGCCTGGAACAGTAATAACTATGGCTACACCTTC. Translating it yields CAWNSNNYGYTF.